This TCR beta chain was captured in a study of cytomegalovirus exposure and HLA in healthy donors. Points on this clone: Its antigen is as yet unknown.

The PCR had 60 Vbeta and 13 Jbeta primers. Sequencing was performed with immunoSEQ multiplex PCR; in TCRdb, only in-frame clones are kept and a portion is missing. This sample contains 74,000 or so clones. The CDR3 sequence is 14 residues long. General observations from the study: In a later analysis, parvovirus B19, influenza, CMV and Epstein-Barr virus appeared linked to several top co-occurrence clusters. A later analysis linked a missense variant in DCLRE1C to the trimming of TCR beta V and J genes. No immune exposure information besides CMV serostatus was available.

Sequencing was carried out using PBMCs. This sequence originates from a woman aged 60-75 years in good health and CMV-seronegative. The chain employs TRBV21-1 and TRBJ1-2. TRBV21-1 counts as a pseudogene. The CDR3 spells CASSKSPRLYGYTF. The DNA of the CDR3 is TGTGCCAGCAGCAAAAGCCCGAGACTCTATGGCTACACCTTC.